The sequence of this T cell receptor beta chain was determined in a study of PD-1 blockade in mismatch repair-deficient tumors. Study context: All were previously treated, progressing patients with some twelve mismatch repair-deficient cancer types.

PCR or immunohistochemistry showed mismatch repair deficiency in every enrolled patient. TCRs were sequenced from a few patients responding to pembrolizumab. CDR1 is LNHDA, CDR2 SQIVND, per germline (reference sequence). This CDR3 comprises 13 residues. The V and J ends lost 6 bases and 1 base, in that order; junction bases with no gene match: 2. Profiled with immunoSEQ multiplex PCR; TCRdb holds only in-frame clones, not every one. Altogether some 48,000 clones are present, roughly 80% being singletons, with the ten largest covering around 8.1%. Findings and limits, study-wide: Tumor-resident clones, often absent from pretreatment blood, expanded after pembrolizumab and then contracted.

With regard to this clone: The antigen is undetermined.

This TCR derives from an adult with mismatch repair-deficient cancer. Specimen: peripheral blood, collected about 4.5 months after starting pembrolizumab. The V gene is TRBV19, the J gene TRBJ2-7, with 8 bases that match TRBD2. CDR3 DNA: TGTGCCAGTAGGGCGGGAGGATCCTACGAGCAGTACTTC. It specifies CASRAGGSYEQYF.